Shown below are 24 T cell receptor beta chains from a single sample sequenced in a study of blood T cell repertoires in COVID-19. Only in-frame clones appear in the TCRdb table, and some are missing; sequencing was by immunoSEQ multiplex PCR. The sample has fewer than 300,000 clones, 90% seen once; the top ten hold just under 6.5%. The sample comprised peripheral blood. The receptors derive from a woman aged 45-59 years with COVID-19, enrolled during active disease.

This chain connects TRBV5-8 to TRBJ2-2, with no clear D. Trimming took 0 bases from V and 4 from J, leaving 4 bases between them. This CDR3 is 13 amino acids long. Germline CDR1 and CDR2: SGHTS and YDEGEE. The CDR3 loop is CASSLAGTGELFF. CDR3 bases: TGTGCCAGCAGCTTGGCCGGCACCGGGGAGCTGTTTTTT.

This sequence joins TRBV5-4 and TRBJ2-5, with D perhaps TRBD2 (7 bases). Deletions cut 5 bases from V and 2 bases from J, with 22 bases between. Germline CDR1 SGHNT, CDR2 YYREEE (reference sequence). CDR3 size: 17 residues. The CDR3 DNA sequence: TGTGCCAGCAGGCCCGAGGGGGGGGGTAGCGGACAAGAGACCCAGTACTTC. Amino acid sequence: CASRPEGGGSGQETQYF.

The chain uses TRBV18 and TRBJ1-1; a possible D gene is TRBD1 (5 bases). This CDR3 is 12 amino acids long. Trimming stripped 9 bases from V and 3 bases from J, with 11 bases between. From germline, CDR1 is KGHSH and CDR2 LQKENI. The CDR3 is CASVGGDTEAFF. In DNA form, the CDR3 reads TGTGCCAGTGTTGGAGGGGACACTGAAGCTTTCTTT.

The rearrangement links TRBV24-1 to TRBJ1-5; the match to TRBD1 covers 9 bases. CDR1 KGHDR and CDR2 SFDVKD come from the germline V gene. The trim removed 3 bases at V and 11 bases at J, leaving 1 base unmatched. This CDR3 spans 12 amino acids. CDR3 DNA: TGTGCCACCAGTGATCGACAGGGGGCCCAGCATTTT. Translated: CATSDRQGAQHF.

V is TRBV11-2 and J is TRBJ2-1; 12 nucleotides agree with TRBD2. V gave up 3 bases and J gave up 5 bases; unmatched junction bases: 5. Germline V lookup: CDR1 SGHAT, CDR2 FQNNGV. The CDR3 contains 16 residues. The CDR3 region is CASSFNLAGGNNEQFF. The CDR3 nucleotides are TGTGCCAGCAGCTTCAACCTAGCGGGAGGGAACAATGAGCAGTTCTTC.

V gene TRBV10-1 combines with J gene TRBJ2-7, with 12 bases fitting TRBD1. V was pared by 2 bases and J by 4 bases, with 27 bases of the junction left unmatched. In germline, CDR1 is WNHNN, CDR2 SYGVQD (reference sequence). The CDR3 consists of 23 residues. In DNA, the CDR3 is TGCGCCAGCAGTGAGAATATCGCGAGTACCGGGACAGGGGGCGTCTATAGATTTTACGAGCAGTACTTC. Protein product: CASSENIASTGTGGVYRFYEQYF.

V usage is TRBV2 and J usage is TRBJ2-5; 16 positions match TRBD2. This CDR3 has 16 residues. The junction had 5 bases not matched to a gene; V was cut back by 8 bases and J by 2 bases. The germline CDR1 and CDR2 sequences are SNHLY and FYNNEI. Written as DNA, the CDR3 is TGTGCCAGCGGGGGACTAGCGGGAGGGACGCAAGAGACCCAGTACTTC. Its translation: CASGGLAGGTQETQYF. The full variable domain, completed using reference TRBV2 and TRBJ2-5, is EPEVTQTPSHQVTQMGQEVILRCVPISNHLYFYWYRQILGQKVEFLVSFYNNEISEKSEIFDDQFSVERPDGSNFTLKIRSTKLEDSAMYFCASGGLAGGTQETQYFGPGTRLLVL.

J is TRBJ2-3 and V is TRBV19, with D tentatively TRBD2 (7 bases). This CDR3 is built from 14 residues. Looked up from germline, CDR1 is LNHDA and CDR2 is SQIVND (reference sequence). The V end was cut by 8 bases, the J end by 2 bases, with 14 bases between. The CDR3 here is CASQTGGYTDTQYF. In DNA, the CDR3 is TGTGCCAGTCAGACGGGGGGCTACACAGATACGCAGTATTTT.

This clone was seen just once. V gene TRBV4-3 combines with J gene TRBJ2-7, with TRBD1 identical over 8 bases. Trimming took 8 bases from V and 6 from J; bases not matched to a gene: 12. This CDR3 has 14 amino acids. The V gene's germline CDR1 is LGHNA and CDR2 YSLEER. The CDR3 bases are TGCGCCAGCTCTCCCGGGCAGGGGGCTGGCGAGCAGTACTTC. Residues: CASSPGQGAGEQYF.

The genes are TRBV5-8 and TRBJ2-5; 7 nucleotides align to TRBD1. Germline values: CDR1 SGHTS, CDR2 YDEGEE. The V and J ends lost 4 bases and 8 bases, in that order; junction bases with no gene match: 8. The CDR3 sequence is 13 residues long. This CDR3 reads CASSHWDSDTQYF. The CDR3 DNA reads TGTGCCAGCAGCCATTGGGACAGCGATACCCAGTACTTC.

This chain uses TRBV2 with TRBJ1-1, with 9 nucleotides matching TRBD1. Germline-derived CDR1 and CDR2 are SNHLY and FYNNEI. V gave up 6 bases and J gave up 7 bases; unmatched junction bases: 12. The CDR3 loop spans 15 amino acids. The CDR3 nucleotides read TGTGCCAGCAGACCCATAGCCACAGGGGGCGGTGAAGCTTTCTTT. This translates into CASRPIATGGGEAFF.

The chain recombines TRBV27 with TRBJ1-5; 9 bases agree with TRBD1. Germline V CDR1 and CDR2: MNHEY, SMNVEV (reference sequence). The V gene end was trimmed by 2 bases and the J gene end by 6 bases; junction bases not matched to a gene: 8. CDR3 length: 16 amino acids. The CDR3 here is CASSLRATGGGQPQHF. CDR3 sequence (DNA): TGTGCCAGCAGTTTAAGGGCGACAGGGGGAGGTCAGCCCCAGCATTTT.

The chain links TRBV12-3 or TRBV12-4 to TRBJ1-5; D is perhaps TRBD1 (6 bases). The length of the CDR3 is 11 residues. V was cut by 11 bases and J by 9 bases, with 14 bases left in between. The CDR3 bases are TGTGCCTCGGGGGGGCCGAGGCCCCAGCATTTT. Translation gives CASGGPRPQHF.

This clone was observed once. The rearrangement joins TRBV25-1 to TRBJ1-4; a weak D match, TRBD1 (5 bases). Trimming cost V 3 bases and J 8 bases, with 16 bases left between them. The CDR3 covers 15 residues. Per the germline V gene, CDR1 is MGHDK and CDR2 is SYGVNS. CDR3 sequence (DNA): TGTGCCAGCAGTGAGCTTGGGGCGAGTCGGGAAAAACTGTTTTTT. This sequence encodes CASSELGASREKLFF.

The rearrangement joins TRBV6-1 to TRBJ2-5, with 14 bases lining up with TRBD2. In germline, CDR1 is MNHNS, CDR2 SASEGT. This CDR3 spans 18 amino acids. The V segment lost 1 base and the J segment 2 bases; nucleotides outside the gene matches: 6. Here the CDR3 DNA reads TGTGCCAGCAGTGAAGAAAGACTAGCGGGAGGGCGGCAAGAGACCCAGTACTTC. Amino acids: CASSEERLAGGRQETQYF.

The rearrangement joins TRBV24-1 to TRBJ2-1; 13 bases fit TRBD2. Unmatched junction bases numbered 7, after V lost 0 bases and J lost 15 bases. The germline gives CDR1 KGHDR, CDR2 SFDVKD. The CDR3 consists of 15 residues. The CDR3 nucleotides are TGTGCCACCAGTGATTTGCCGGGACTAGCGGGAACCCGGTTCTTC. It specifies CATSDLPGLAGTRFF.

This chain connects TRBV3-1 (or the pseudogene TRBV3-2) to TRBJ1-1; D gene uncertain. The CDR3 loop spans 15 amino acids. Germline CDR1 reads LGHDT; CDR2 reads YNNKEL (reference sequence). V lost 6 bases and J 3 bases, leaving 17 bases between the germline ends. The CDR3 nucleotides are TGTGCCAGCAGTTTGAGCTATAGCGGAGACACTGAAGCTTTCTTT. It is translated as CASSLSYSGDTEAFF.

This rearrangement joins TRBV5-6 to TRBJ1-1, with a possible D match to TRBD1 (6 bases). Germline V gene sequence: CDR1 SGHDT, CDR2 YYEEEE. The V end was cut by 4 bases, the J end by 6 bases, with 19 bases between. This CDR3 is 15 amino acids long. The CDR3 sequence is CASSLQDRYDSEAFF. Here the CDR3 DNA reads TGTGCCAGCAGCCTTCAGGACAGATATGATTCTGAAGCTTTCTTT.

This rearrangement joins TRBV5-1 to TRBJ2-4; the D is unclear. Germline V gene data show CDR1 as SGHRS and CDR2 as YFSETQ. CDR3 length: 12 amino acids. The germline V and J ends were trimmed by 0 bases and 11 bases, with 9 bases remaining between them. CDR3 DNA sequence: TGCGCCAGCAGCTTGGTACAGCCCTTTCAGTACTTC. It translates to CASSLVQPFQYF.

The CDR3 loop is CASSPPKGARNEQFF. CDR3 DNA sequence: TGTGCCAGCTCACCACCTAAGGGAGCACGGAATGAGCAGTTCTTC. The V and J genes are TRBV18 and TRBJ2-1; the D gene is possibly TRBD2 (5 bases). V was trimmed by 0 bases and J by 7 bases, leaving 13 bases between them. The CDR3 is made up of 15 amino acids. Germline CDR1 is KGHSH and CDR2 is LQKENI. The variable domain in full, with the rest retrieved from reference TRBV18 and TRBJ2-1, is NAGVMQNPRHLVRRRGQEARLRCSPMKGHSHVYWYRQLPEEGLKFMVYLQKENIIDESGMPKERFSAEFPKEGPSILRIQQVVRGDSAAYFCASSPPKGARNEQFFGPGTRLTVL.

The CDR3 spells CASSLGAGRRIQYF. CDR3 coding DNA: TGCGCCAGCAGCTTGGGGGCCGGAAGACGCATTCAGTACTTC. This chain links TRBV5-1 with TRBJ2-4; unclear D gene. Germline-derived CDR1 and CDR2 are SGHRS and YFSETQ. The CDR3 is made up of 14 amino acids. Trimming stripped 0 bases from V and 9 bases from J, with 13 bases between.

The chain is built from TRBV9 and TRBJ2-7, with a tentative D call TRBD2 (7 bases). V shed 4 bases and J shed 0 bases, with 14 bases lying between them. The CDR3 spans 15 residues. Germline CDR1 and CDR2: SGDLS and YYNGEE. The DNA for the CDR3 is TGTGCCAGCAGCCTGGAGGGAGGGGGCTCCTACGAGCAGTACTTC. Translating gives CASSLEGGGSYEQYF.

This sequence joins TRBV7-2 and TRBJ2-5; tentatively, D is TRBD1 (6 bases). This CDR3 contains 15 residues. Trimming took off 7 bases at V and 1 base at J, with 16 bases between the two ends. The germline V gene encodes CDR1 SGHTA and CDR2 FQGNSA. CDR3 sequence: CASTRGDRPQETQYF. The CDR3 coding sequence is TGTGCCAGCACCCGCGGAGACAGGCCCCAAGAGACCCAGTACTTC.

The rearrangement uses TRBV27 and TRBJ2-1; TRBD2 aligns across 9 bases. This CDR3 spans 16 amino acids. Germline CDR1 is MNHEY and CDR2 is SMNVEV (reference sequence). V lost 5 bases and J lost 1; bases outside the gene matches: 6. This CDR3 is CASSALSGGSYNEQFF. CDR3 DNA sequence: TGTGCCAGCAGTGCCCTTAGCGGGGGTTCCTACAATGAGCAGTTCTTC.